Listed below are T cell receptor beta chains from one sample, sequenced in a study of beta chain features in type 1 diabetes. Assay: immunoSEQ multiplex PCR; the TCRdb copy retains only in-frame clones and omits some. This sample has about 620,000 clones; roughly a sixth occur once, and the top ten carry around 0.1%. Sequencing input: naive CD4+ T cells from blood. The receptor source for this set is a man aged 18 to 30 in good health. Both conserved end residues are part of each CDR3. A D gene is named only where the DNA matches it firmly. A clone size is listed for some rows: how often the clone was seen (once, few, many), or a class if it is expanded.

D gene	V gene	clone size	J gene	CDR3 DNA	CDR3 protein
.	TRBV11-3	.	TRBJ2-3	TGTGCCAGCAGCTCGGACGAAGTGCAGTATTTT	CASSSDEVQYF
.	TRBV19	.	TRBJ2-7	TGTGCCAGTAGTATGAAACCTAGCCCCGAGCAGTACTTC	CASSMKPSPEQYF
TRBD2	TRBV5-1	few	TRBJ2-1	TGCGCCAGCAGCTTAGAAGCGGGGGCCCTTTACAATGAGCAGTTCTTC	CASSLEAGALYNEQFF
.	TRBV7-3	few	TRBJ2-1	TGTGCCAGCAGCACCAATACAGGGAGGGGGTTCTTC	CASSTNTGRGFF
.	TRBV18	.	TRBJ2-7	TGTGCCACCGCCCTGACCGAAGACTACGAGCAGTACTTC	CATALTEDYEQYF
TRBD1	TRBV7-2	few	TRBJ1-6	TGTGCCAGCAGCTTAGCCAGACAGGGGAGGAATTCACCCCTCCACTTT	CASSLARQGRNSPLHF
TRBD1	TRBV18	.	TRBJ2-7	TGTGCCAGCTCACCCTTAGGGGACAGCTCCTACGAGCAGTACTTC	CASSPLGDSSYEQYF
.	TRBV7-3	.	TRBJ1-1	TGTGCCAGCAGCTTAACAGGGCAGGGTGGGTTTACTGAAGCTTTCTTT	CASSLTGQGGFTEAFF
TRBD2	TRBV6-5	.	TRBJ2-1	TGTGCCAGCAGCCCCGAGGCGGGGGAGAGGAATGAGCAGTTCTTC	CASSPEAGERNEQFF
.	TRBV10-3	many	TRBJ2-1	TGTGCCATCGGGGACTTGACCAATGAGCAGTTCTTC	CAIGDLTNEQFF
.	TRBV28	.	TRBJ2-4	TGTGCCAGCAGTGAGGACAGAGCCAAAAACATTCAGTACTTC	CASSEDRAKNIQYF
.	TRBV28	.	TRBJ1-2	TGTGCCAGCATTGGGGAGCGGGTCTATGGCTACACCTTC	CASIGERVYGYTF
TRBD1	TRBV10-3	few	TRBJ1-1	TGTGCCATCAGACGGACAGGGGAGGACACTGAAGCTTTCTTT	CAIRRTGEDTEAFF
.	TRBV11-2	.	TRBJ2-3	TGTGCCAGCAGCTTAGCGTCAGGAGATACGCAGTATTTT	CASSLASGDTQYF
TRBD1	TRBV28	.	TRBJ2-3	TGTGCCAGCAGTACCGTATTACAGGGGGTAGGAGATACGCAGTATTTT	CASSTVLQGVGDTQYF
.	TRBV14	many	TRBJ2-1	TGTGCCAGCAGCCAAGGGGCAGTTAGGATTGAGCAGTTCTTC	CASSQGAVRIEQFF
TRBD1	TRBV27	.	TRBJ2-7	TGTGCCAGCAGGGGGACAGCGGTAGCCTACGAGCAGTACTTC	CASRGTAVAYEQYF
.	TRBV28	few	TRBJ1-2	TGTGCCAGCAGTTTTGTGCAACCCGTGGTTGGCTACACCTTC	CASSFVQPVVGYTF
.	TRBV2	.	TRBJ1-2	TGTGCCAGCAGTACCGGGACGCCGAATAAAGTATTC	CASSTGTPNKVF
.	TRBV10-2	few	TRBJ1-2	TGCGCCAGCACATTTAACAGTAACTATGGCTACACCTTC	CASTFNSNYGYTF
.	TRBV7-9	.	TRBJ2-1	TGTGCCAGCAGCTTTAGTAGCAATGAGCAGTTCTTC	CASSFSSNEQFF
.	TRBV14	.	TRBJ2-7	TGTGCCAGCAGCCAAGGCGCCCCAGGACTCTACGAGCAGTACTTC	CASSQGAPGLYEQYF
.	TRBV7-2	.	TRBJ1-2	TGTGCCAGCAGCTTAGGAGACAGGAGCTTTTATGGCTACACCTTC	CASSLGDRSFYGYTF
TRBD1	TRBV29-1	few	TRBJ1-1	TGCAGCGTTGCCGGCAGGGGGGCAACTGAAGCTTTCTTT	CSVAGRGATEAFF
.	TRBV7-3	.	TRBJ2-1	TGTGCCAGCAGCCTGAACAGGGTTTCGGCGGATGAGCAGTTCTTC	CASSLNRVSADEQFF
TRBD1	TRBV28	few	TRBJ1-2	TGTGCCAGCAGTATGGGACAGAACTATGGCTACACCTTC	CASSMGQNYGYTF
.	TRBV9	.	TRBJ2-3	TGTGCCAGCAGCGTAGACGGACAGAAGACAGATACGCAGTATTTT	CASSVDGQKTDTQYF
.	TRBV5-1	.	TRBJ1-2	TGCGCCAGCAGCAAGACGGGATCTTATGGCTACACCTTC	CASSKTGSYGYTF
TRBD1	TRBV10-3	.	TRBJ1-4	TGTGCCATCAGTGAGACCCCCGGGACAGGGGGCATAGAACTGTTTTTT	CAISETPGTGGIELFF
.	TRBV18	few	TRBJ2-6	TGTGCCAGCTCACGCTCGCGCCCTACTGGGGCCAACGTCCTGACTTTC	CASSRSRPTGANVLTF
TRBD2	TRBV7-9	.	TRBJ2-3	TGTGCCAGCAGCCGGGGTAGCGGGAGTCGCACAGATACGCAGTATTTT	CASSRGSGSRTDTQYF
.	TRBV9	few	TRBJ2-2	TGTGCCAGCAGCGAGACCTACGGGGAGCTGTTTTTT	CASSETYGELFF
.	TRBV14	few	TRBJ2-1	TGTGCCAGCAGCCGAGGGTTATCGCAGTTCTTC	CASSRGLSQFF
.	TRBV5-1	.	TRBJ2-3	TGCGCCAGCAGCCGGGGGCGGGGGACCACAGATACGCAGTATTTT	CASSRGRGTTDTQYF
.	TRBV29-1	.	TRBJ1-1	TGCAGCGTTGCTTGGATAATGAACACTGAAGCTTTCTTT	CSVAWIMNTEAFF
TRBD1	TRBV19	few	TRBJ1-1	TGTGCCAGTATCAGGGGGACGAGGGCTGAAGCTTTCTTT	CASIRGTRAEAFF
.	TRBV5-1	.	TRBJ2-7	TGCGCCAGCAGCGGGCAGCCCTCCTACGAGCAGTACTTC	CASSGQPSYEQYF
.	TRBV29-1	.	TRBJ1-5	TGCAGCGTGCAGGGGAGCAATCAGCCCCAGCATTTT	CSVQGSNQPQHF
.	TRBV5-4	.	TRBJ1-6	TGTGCCAGCAGCTCCCAGGGGACTTTCTCCTATAATTCACCCCTCCACTTT	CASSSQGTFSYNSPLHF
.	TRBV7-2	.	TRBJ2-3	TGTGCCAGCAGCTTGTCTGGGGTGAGCACAGATACGCAGTATTTT	CASSLSGVSTDTQYF
.	TRBV27	.	TRBJ1-5	TGTGCCAGCAGCGGATACTATAGCAATCAGCCCCAGCATTTT	CASSGYYSNQPQHF
TRBD2	TRBV4-3	.	TRBJ2-1	TGCGCCAGCAGTTTAATAAGCGGGAGGGGTAATGAGCAGTTCTTC	CASSLISGRGNEQFF
TRBD1	TRBV19	.	TRBJ2-7	TGTGCCAGTAGTACCGTTTGGACAGGGGGCTCCTACGAGCAGTACTTC	CASSTVWTGGSYEQYF
.	TRBV7-2	.	TRBJ2-2	TGTGCCAGCAGAAGATTAGGGGCGGACCTTATCGGGGAGCTGTTTTTT	CASRRLGADLIGELFF
.	TRBV18	.	TRBJ1-3	TGTGCCAGCTCACCCGCCCTTGTAGGGTCTGGAAACACCATATATTTT	CASSPALVGSGNTIYF
.	TRBV29-1	.	TRBJ1-1	TGCAGCATTGTTGCGGGGGCTGAAGCTTTCTTT	CSIVAGAEAFF
TRBD1	TRBV14	.	TRBJ1-6	TGTGCCAGCAGCTTTCCACAGGGGCCCCTCCACTTT	CASSFPQGPLHF
.	TRBV5-1	few	TRBJ1-1	TGCGCCAGCAGCTCCGATGCGGGGGGCTTTGAAGCTTTCTTT	CASSSDAGGFEAFF
.	TRBV5-1	.	TRBJ1-1	TGCGCCAGCAGCTTGGGGTGGAAGAACACTGAAGCTTTCTTT	CASSLGWKNTEAFF
TRBD1	TRBV28	.	TRBJ2-2	TGTGCCAGCAAGGGGACAGGGGGTAACACCGGGGAGCTGTTTTTT	CASKGTGGNTGELFF
.	TRBV15	.	TRBJ2-7	TGTGCCACCAGCACCGGACAGTTCTCCTACGAGCAGTACTTC	CATSTGQFSYEQYF
TRBD1	TRBV18	few	TRBJ1-2	TGTGCCAGCTCGAGGACCGGGACAGCGATCAATGGCTACACCTTC	CASSRTGTAINGYTF
TRBD1	TRBV7-2	.	TRBJ2-7	TGTGCCAGCAGGGGACAGGGCTTTCAGCACTACGAGCAGTACTTC	CASRGQGFQHYEQYF
.	TRBV7-9	few	TRBJ1-1	TGTGCCAGCAGCCGCCAGGGGAACACTGAAGCTTTCTTT	CASSRQGNTEAFF
.	TRBV29-1	few	TRBJ2-1	TGCAGCGTTGTAACAGCCTACAATGAGCAGTTCTTC	CSVVTAYNEQFF
.	TRBV5-1	few	TRBJ1-4	TGCGCCAGCAGCTTGATGCAGCCAAATGAAAAACTGTTTTTT	CASSLMQPNEKLFF
TRBD1	TRBV2	.	TRBJ1-4	TGTGCCAGCAGGACGGACAGGGCAAGTGAAAAACTGTTTTTT	CASRTDRASEKLFF